The source of this T cell receptor beta chain is a study of spatial heterogeneity in lung cancer. Study information: As counted in raw reads, each unique TCR and UMI combination appeared more than ten times on average.

Specified time point: sample taken at primary tumor resection. Whole RNA from tumor, nontumor lung or frozen PBMC was sequenced unsorted. TCRdb reprocessed the 5' RACE reads with MiXCR, giving one entry per CDR3 protein. The sample consists of over 50,000 distinct CDR3 sequences, about 6.3% of them appearing once. CDR1 is SGHRS and CDR2 is YFSETQ in the germline V gene. The germline V and J ends were trimmed by 0 bases and 7 bases, with 10 bases remaining between them. The CDR3 extends over 13 amino acids. This clonotype was counted at least ten times. V usage is TRBV5-1 and J usage is TRBJ1-1; TRBD1 might be the D (5 bases). The input for sequencing was PBMCs, taken at surgery. The clonotype originates from a female donor with early-stage non-small cell lung cancer. The CDR3 nucleotides are TGCGCCAGCAGCTTGGGGACGGGGCTTGAAGCTTTCTTT. Translating gives CASSLGTGLEAFF.